The source of this TCR beta chain is a study of early T cells in non-severe SARS-CoV-2 infection. Across the study: The study sequenced bulk RNA from unsorted whole blood, with chains unpaired. Study results and caveats: VDJdb matching, biased toward anti-spike CD8 responses, missed private and CD4 specificities.

This clonotype has only a few counts. The antigen remains unidentified. Germline V gene sequence: CDR1 DFQATT, CDR2 SNEGSKA (reference sequence). The CDR3 is made up of 14 amino acids. V was cut by 1 base and J by 4 bases, with 10 bases left in between. Individual cDNA molecules were tagged with unique molecular identifiers, the study reported. One entry per CDR3 protein results from TCRdb running MiXCR on the 5' RACE reads. The sample shows 75,000 to 100,000 distinct CDR3 sequences, more than 12% of them seen only once. This clonotype originated in an adult who was a healthcare worker with PCR-confirmed SARS-CoV-2 infection or an uninfected control (not recorded which). The sequenced sample consisted of whole blood. This chain uses TRBV20-1 with TRBJ1-4, with unresolved D. The CDR3 DNA is TGCAGTGCTAGAGCCGGGTCCTTTAATGAAAAACTGTTTTTT. This translates into CSARAGSFNEKLFF.